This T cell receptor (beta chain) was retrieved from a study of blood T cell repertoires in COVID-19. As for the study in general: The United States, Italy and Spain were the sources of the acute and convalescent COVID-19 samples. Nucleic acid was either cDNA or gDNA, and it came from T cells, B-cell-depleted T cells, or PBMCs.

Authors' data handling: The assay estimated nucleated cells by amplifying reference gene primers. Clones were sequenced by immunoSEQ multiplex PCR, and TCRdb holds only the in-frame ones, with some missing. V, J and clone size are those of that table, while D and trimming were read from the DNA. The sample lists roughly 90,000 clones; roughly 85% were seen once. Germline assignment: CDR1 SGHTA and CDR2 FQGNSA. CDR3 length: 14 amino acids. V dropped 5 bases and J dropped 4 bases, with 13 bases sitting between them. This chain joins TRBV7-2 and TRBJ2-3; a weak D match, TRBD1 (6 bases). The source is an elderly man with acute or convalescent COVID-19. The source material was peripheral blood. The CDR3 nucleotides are TGTGCCAGCAGCAAGGGACAAACCGCAGATACGCAGTATTTT. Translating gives CASSKGQTADTQYF.